The 3 T cell receptor beta chains listed next were all sequenced from one sample in a study of post-analysis software for immune sequencing data. Their recognized antigens are unknown. TCR beta libraries were prepared from cDNA with unique molecular identifiers. TCRdb passed the PCR reads through MiXCR, listing each CDR3 protein once. The sample records approximately 570,000 distinct CDR3 sequences, about 44% being singletons. Whole-study findings and limits: Five or six TRBV segments, TRBV5-6, TRBV5-1 and TRBV20-1 among them, were found more frequent in patients than controls.

Sequencing was performed on blood. The origin of the receptors is a girl aged 10 to 17 with multiple sclerosis.

This clonotype was recorded a few times. V usage is TRBV11-2 and J usage is TRBJ2-1; D is undetermined. V was clipped by 2 bases and J by 8 bases, with 7 bases between them. The CDR3 covers 12 residues. Germline V gene sequence: CDR1 SGHAT, CDR2 FQNNGV. The CDR3 protein is CASSLISDEQFF. CDR3 nucleotide sequence: TGTGCCAGCAGCTTAATATCAGATGAGCAGTTCTTC.

The rearrangement links TRBV5-5 to TRBJ2-5, with TRBD1 matching over 9 bases. Trimming at V came to 4 bases and at J to 2 bases, leaving 6 bases not matched to a gene. This CDR3 is 15 amino acids long. CDR1 is SGHKS, CDR2 YYEKEE, per germline (reference sequence). The CDR3 here is CASSRTTGGQETQYF. The DNA for the CDR3 is TGTGCCAGCAGCCGAACGACAGGGGGTCAAGAGACCCAGTACTTC. Variable domain in full (rest from reference TRBV5-5 and TRBJ2-5): DAGVTQSPTHLIKTRGQQVTLRCSPISGHKSVSWYQQVLGQGPQFIFQYYEKEERGRGNFPDRFSARQFPNYSSELNVNALLLGDSALYLCASSRTTGGQETQYFGPGTRLLVL.

This clonotype has only one observation. The J gene is TRBJ2-3, the V gene TRBV12-3 or TRBV12-4; D ambiguous. Trimming took off 6 bases at V and 3 bases at J, with 13 bases between the two ends. The CDR3 sequence is 14 residues long. The CDR3 loop is CASSQQFGTDTQYF. CDR3 coding DNA: TGTGCCAGCAGCCAACAATTTGGGACAGATACGCAGTATTTT.